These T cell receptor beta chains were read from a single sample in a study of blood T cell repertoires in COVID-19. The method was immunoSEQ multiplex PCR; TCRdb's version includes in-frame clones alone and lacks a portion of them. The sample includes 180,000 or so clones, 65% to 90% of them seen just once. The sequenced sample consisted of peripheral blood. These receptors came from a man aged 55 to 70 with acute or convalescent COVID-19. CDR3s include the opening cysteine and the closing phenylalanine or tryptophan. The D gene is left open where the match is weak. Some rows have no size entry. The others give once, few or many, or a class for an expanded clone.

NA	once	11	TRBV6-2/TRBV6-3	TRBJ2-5	CASSQIGAQYF	TGTGCCAGCAGTCAGATCGGGGCCCAGTACTTC
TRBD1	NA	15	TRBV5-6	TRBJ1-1	CASSPRQGEMGEAFF	TGTGCCAGCAGCCCCAGACAGGGGGAGATGGGTGAAGCTTTCTTT
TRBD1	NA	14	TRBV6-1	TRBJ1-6	CASSEGQFNSPLHF	TGTGCCAGCAGTGAGGGACAGTTTAATTCACCCCTCCACTTT
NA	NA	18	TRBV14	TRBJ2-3	CASSQDPTIWGRTDTQYF	TGTGCCAGCAGCCAAGATCCCACCATTTGGGGGAGGACAGATACGCAGTATTTT
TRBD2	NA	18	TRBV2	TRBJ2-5	CASKNFLAGSLYQETQYF	TGTGCCAGCAAAAATTTCCTAGCGGGTAGTCTGTACCAAGAGACCCAGTACTTC
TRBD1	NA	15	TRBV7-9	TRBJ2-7	CASSLLQGVTYEQYF	TGTGCCAGCAGCTTACTACAGGGGGTTACCTACGAGCAGTACTTC
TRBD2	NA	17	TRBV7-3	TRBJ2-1	CASSLGSQFAGGDEQFF	TGTGCCAGCAGCTTAGGTTCTCAGTTTGCGGGAGGGGATGAGCAGTTCTTC
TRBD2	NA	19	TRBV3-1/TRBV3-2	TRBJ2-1	CASSQYGLAGVGADNEQFF	TGTGCCAGCAGCCAATACGGACTAGCGGGCGTTGGGGCCGACAATGAGCAGTTCTTC
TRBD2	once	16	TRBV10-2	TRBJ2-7	CASRPGLGPPSYEQYF	TGCGCCAGCCGACCGGGACTAGGCCCCCCCTCCTACGAGCAGTACTTC
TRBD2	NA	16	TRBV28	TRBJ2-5	CASSSLRTSDQETQYF	TGTGCCAGCAGTTCTTTGAGGACTAGCGACCAAGAGACCCAGTACTTC
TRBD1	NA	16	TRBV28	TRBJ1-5	CASSLPLTGGNQPQHF	TGTGCCAGCAGTTTACCCCTAACAGGGGGCAATCAGCCCCAGCATTTT
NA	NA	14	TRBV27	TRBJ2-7	CASSSQRVSYEQYF	TGTGCCAGCAGTTCCCAGCGGGTCTCCTACGAGCAGTACTTC
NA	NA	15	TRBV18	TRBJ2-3	CASSRPGLRTDTQYF	TGTGCCAGCTCTCGACCTGGGCTTCGCACAGATACGCAGTATTTT
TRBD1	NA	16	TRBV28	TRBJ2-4	CASSFPGGVAKNIQYF	TGTGCCAGCAGTTTTCCAGGGGGTGTAGCCAAAAACATTCAGTACTTC
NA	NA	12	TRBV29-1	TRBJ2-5	CSSWDSQETQYF	TGCAGCTCGTGGGACTCCCAAGAGACCCAGTACTTC
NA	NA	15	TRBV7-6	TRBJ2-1	CASSRGGTAYNEQFF	TGTGCCAGCAGCCGAGGGGGGACAGCCTACAATGAGCAGTTCTTC
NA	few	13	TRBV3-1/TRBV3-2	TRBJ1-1	CASSQPSRTEAFF	TGTGCCAGCAGCCAACCAAGTCGGACTGAAGCTTTCTTT
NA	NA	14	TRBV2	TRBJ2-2	CASSNRENTGELFF	TGTGCCAGCAGTAACCGGGAGAACACCGGGGAGCTGTTTTTT
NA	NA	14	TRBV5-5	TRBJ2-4	CASSLGGSKNIQYF	TGTGCCAGCAGCTTAGGGGGATCCAAAAACATTCAGTACTTC
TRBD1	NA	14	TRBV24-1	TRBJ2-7	CATSDRGQGNEQYF	TGTGCCACCAGTGATAGGGGACAGGGGAACGAGCAGTACTTC
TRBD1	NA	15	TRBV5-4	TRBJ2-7	CASSLGRDRGYEQYF	TGTGCCAGCAGCCTGGGGCGGGACAGGGGCTACGAGCAGTACTTC
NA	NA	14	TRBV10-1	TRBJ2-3	CASSRPGELNTQYF	TGCGCCAGCAGTCGGCCGGGAGAGTTGAATACGCAGTATTTT
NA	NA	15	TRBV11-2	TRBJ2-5	CASSLVGRGGETQYF	TGTGCCAGCAGCTTAGTTGGGCGGGGCGGGGAGACCCAGTACTTC
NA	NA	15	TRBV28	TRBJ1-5	CASSLGGMANQPQHF	TGTGCCAGCAGTTTAGGGGGGATGGCCAATCAGCCCCAGCATTTT
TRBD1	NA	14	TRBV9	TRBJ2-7	CASSYRDRNYEQYF	TGTGCCAGCAGCTATCGGGACAGAAACTACGAGCAGTACTTC
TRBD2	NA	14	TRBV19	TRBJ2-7	CASRGASGSGEQYF	TGTGCCAGTAGAGGGGCTAGCGGGAGCGGGGAGCAGTACTTC
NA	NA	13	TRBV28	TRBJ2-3	CASSLGRTDTQYF	TGTGCCAGCAGTTTAGGCCGCACAGATACGCAGTATTTT
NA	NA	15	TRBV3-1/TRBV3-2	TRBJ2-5	CASSQGGRALETQYF	TGTGCCAGCAGCCAAGGGGGCCGCGCCTTAGAGACCCAGTACTTC
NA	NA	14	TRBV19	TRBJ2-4	CASGHHGAKNIQYF	TGTGCCAGTGGCCACCACGGGGCCAAAAACATTCAGTACTTC
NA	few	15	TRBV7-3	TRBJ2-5	CASSLTGRSGETQYF	TGTGCCAGCAGCTTAACGGGCCGGTCAGGAGAGACCCAGTACTTC
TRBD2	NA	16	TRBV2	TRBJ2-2	CASRVGLAANTGELFF	TGTGCCAGCAGAGTCGGACTAGCGGCGAACACCGGGGAGCTGTTTTTT
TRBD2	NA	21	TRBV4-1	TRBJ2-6	CASSQDPLAGGSPSGANVLTF	TGCGCCAGCAGCCAAGATCCACTAGCGGGAGGGTCCCCCTCTGGGGCCAACGTCCTGACTTTC
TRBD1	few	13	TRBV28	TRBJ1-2	CASSQGQNYGYTF	TGTGCCAGCAGCCAGGGACAGAACTATGGCTACACCTTC
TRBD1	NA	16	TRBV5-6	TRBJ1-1	CASSSMGQGISTEAFF	TGTGCCAGCAGCTCCATGGGACAGGGGATCAGCACTGAAGCTTTCTTT
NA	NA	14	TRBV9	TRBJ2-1	CASRAISSYNEQFF	TGTGCCAGCAGAGCGATCAGCTCCTACAATGAGCAGTTCTTC
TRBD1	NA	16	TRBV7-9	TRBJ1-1	CASSLEPGQGGTEAFF	TGTGCCAGCAGCTTAGAGCCCGGACAGGGTGGCACTGAAGCTTTCTTT
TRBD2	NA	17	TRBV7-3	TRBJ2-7	CASSLSGGGRTRYEQYF	TGTGCCAGCAGCTTATCCGGGGGCGGGAGGACGAGGTACGAGCAGTACTTC
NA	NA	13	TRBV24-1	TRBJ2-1	CATRYGEYNEQFF	TGTGCCACCAGGTACGGAGAATACAATGAGCAGTTCTTC
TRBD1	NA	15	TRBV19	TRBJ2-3	CASSKDRASTDTQYF	TGTGCCAGTAGTAAAGACAGGGCCTCCACAGATACGCAGTATTTT
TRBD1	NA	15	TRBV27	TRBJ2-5	CASSRPGTGKETQYF	TGTGCCAGCAGTCGTCCCGGGACAGGGAAAGAGACCCAGTACTTC
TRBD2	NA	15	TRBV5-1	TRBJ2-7	CASSLGTSGVYEQYF	TGCGCCAGCAGCTTGGGGACTAGCGGGGTCTACGAGCAGTACTTC
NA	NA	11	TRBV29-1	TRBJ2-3	CSVESRGTQYF	TGCAGCGTTGAATCGAGGGGGACGCAGTATTTT